A selection of T cell receptor beta chains follows, all from one sample in a study of blood T cell repertoires in COVID-19. TCRdb keeps only in-frame clones here, not all; method: immunoSEQ multiplex PCR. The sample yields 160,000 or so clones, roughly nine tenths seen once. The sequencing input was peripheral blood. These TCRs come from a man aged 55 to 70 with active or convalescent COVID-19. CDR3s include the opening cysteine and the closing phenylalanine or tryptophan. The order of the fields is CDR3 protein, CDR3 DNA, V gene, D gene, J gene, clone size. D genes are given only for firm matches. Clone size is stated in some rows and not others, as once, few, many or a class when expanded.

CDR3: CASSSGTAGSYEQYF
DNA: TGTGCCAGCAGTTCCGGGACAGCAGGCTCCTACGAGCAGTACTTC
V: TRBV6-5
D: TRBD1
J: TRBJ2-7
size: .

CDR3: CASSLADRANYGYTF
DNA: TGTGCCAGCAGCTTGGCCGACAGAGCTAACTATGGCTACACCTTC
V: TRBV5-5
D: .
J: TRBJ1-2
size: once

CDR3: CASSSGQSGNSPLHF
DNA: TGTGCCAGCAGTTCGGGACAGAGCGGGAATTCACCCCTCCACTTT
V: TRBV6-2/TRBV6-3
D: TRBD1
J: TRBJ1-6
size: once

CDR3: CASSPDRGGEKLFF
DNA: TGTGCCAGCAGCCCGGACAGGGGAGGTGAAAAACTGTTTTTT
V: TRBV6-5
D: TRBD1
J: TRBJ1-4
size: .

CDR3: CASSLAGGLVGNTQYF
DNA: TGTGCCAGCAGTTTAGCAGGGGGCTTGGTTGGAAATACGCAGTATTTT
V: TRBV27
D: TRBD1
J: TRBJ2-3
size: .

CDR3: CSAHGQLMNTEAFF
DNA: TGCAGCGCCCATGGTCAGTTAATGAACACTGAAGCTTTCTTT
V: TRBV29-1
D: .
J: TRBJ1-1
size: .

CDR3: CASSVRRGRNEQFF
DNA: TGTGCCAGCAGTGTTCGCAGGGGGCGCAATGAGCAGTTCTTC
V: TRBV2
D: TRBD1
J: TRBJ2-1
size: .

CDR3: CASSPRQGATSYEQYF
DNA: TGTGCCAGCAGCCCACGACAGGGGGCGACCTCCTACGAGCAGTACTTC
V: TRBV7-6
D: TRBD1
J: TRBJ2-7
size: .

CDR3: CARTTGVNTGELFF
DNA: TGTGCCAGAACCACAGGCGTGAACACCGGGGAGCTGTTTTTT
V: TRBV7-9
D: .
J: TRBJ2-2
size: .

CDR3: CASSEQLNTEAFF
DNA: TGTGCCAGCAGTGAACAGTTGAACACTGAAGCTTTCTTT
V: TRBV6-1
D: .
J: TRBJ1-1
size: .

CDR3: CASSEFRGHIMGHYNEQFF
DNA: TGCGCCAGCAGTGAGTTTCGTGGACATATAATGGGACACTACAATGAGCAGTTCTTC
V: TRBV10-2
D: .
J: TRBJ2-1
size: once

CDR3: CASSLAGGKQFF
DNA: TGCGCCAGCAGCTTGGCGGGGGGGAAGCAGTTCTTC
V: TRBV5-1
D: TRBD2
J: TRBJ2-1
size: .

CDR3: CASSLAPGQFYGYTF
DNA: TGTGCCAGCAGCTTAGCACCGGGACAGTTCTATGGCTACACCTTC
V: TRBV11-2
D: TRBD1
J: TRBJ1-2
size: few

CDR3: CASSYGPGPVNTEAFF
DNA: TGTGCCAGCAGTTACGGGCCAGGGCCGGTGAACACTGAAGCTTTCTTT
V: TRBV6-5
D: .
J: TRBJ1-1
size: .

CDR3: CASKFEGGARDTQYF
DNA: TGTGCCAGTAAATTCGAGGGGGGGGCCCGGGATACGCAGTATTTT
V: TRBV19
D: .
J: TRBJ2-3
size: .

CDR3: CASSLARRTSGTSTDTQYF
DNA: TGTGCCAGCAGCTTAGCCCGGCGGACTAGCGGGACTAGCACAGATACGCAGTATTTT
V: TRBV11-2
D: TRBD2
J: TRBJ2-3
size: .

CDR3: CASSRGQGYGYTF
DNA: TGTGCCAGTAGTAGGGGACAAGGTTATGGCTACACCTTC
V: TRBV19
D: .
J: TRBJ1-2
size: .

CDR3: CASSPRDRYYNEQFF
DNA: TGTGCCAGCAGTCCCCGGGACAGGTACTACAATGAGCAGTTCTTC
V: TRBV28
D: TRBD1
J: TRBJ2-1
size: .

CDR3: CASSFFQGQNTEAFF
DNA: TGTGCCAGCAGCTTCTTTCAGGGACAGAACACTGAAGCTTTCTTT
V: TRBV11-2
D: .
J: TRBJ1-1
size: once

CDR3: CASSQDTGLSTDTQYF
DNA: TGTGCCAGCAGCCAAGATACAGGGCTTAGCACAGATACGCAGTATTTT
V: TRBV3-1/TRBV3-2
D: .
J: TRBJ2-3
size: .

CDR3: CASSLVGQFQGDSPLHF
DNA: TGTGCCAGCAGCTTGGTAGGGCAGTTTCAGGGGGATTCACCCCTCCACTTT
V: TRBV5-5
D: TRBD1
J: TRBJ1-6
size: .

CDR3: CASSLVRGRGYTF
DNA: TGTGCCAGCAGCTTAGTCAGGGGGCGAGGCTACACCTTC
V: TRBV5-8
D: TRBD1
J: TRBJ1-2
size: .

CDR3: CASSLEPVSYTF
DNA: TGTGCCAGCAGTTTAGAGCCCGTAAGCTACACCTTC
V: TRBV12-3/TRBV12-4
D: .
J: TRBJ1-2
size: .

CDR3: CASSVGAHSNQPQHF
DNA: TGTGCCAGTTCCGTGGGGGCCCATAGCAATCAGCCCCAGCATTTT
V: TRBV21-1
D: .
J: TRBJ1-5
size: .

CDR3: CASSLEGTGGLTEAFF
DNA: TGCGCCAGCAGCTTGGAAGGGACAGGGGGCCTCACTGAAGCTTTCTTT
V: TRBV5-1
D: TRBD1
J: TRBJ1-1
size: .

CDR3: CASSPTGEANYGYTF
DNA: TGTGCCAGCTCACCAACAGGGGAAGCTAACTATGGCTACACCTTC
V: TRBV18
D: TRBD1
J: TRBJ1-2
size: .

CDR3: CASSTRTGTNEKLFF
DNA: TGTGCCAGCAGCACCCGGACAGGGACTAATGAAAAACTGTTTTTT
V: TRBV7-6
D: TRBD1
J: TRBJ1-4
size: .

CDR3: CASSTRLTVGNEKLFF
DNA: TGTGCCAGTAGTACCCGACTGACAGTTGGGAATGAAAAACTGTTTTTT
V: TRBV19
D: .
J: TRBJ1-4
size: .

CDR3: CASRGTGVSPLHF
DNA: TGTGCCAGCAGGGGGACAGGGGTTTCACCCCTCCACTTT
V: TRBV2
D: TRBD1
J: TRBJ1-6
size: .

CDR3: CASSQDGETGAGELFF
DNA: TGTGCCAGCAGCCAAGACGGGGAGACGGGGGCCGGGGAGCTGTTTTTT
V: TRBV3-1/TRBV3-2
D: .
J: TRBJ2-2
size: .

CDR3: CASSLPGGLDNSPLHF
DNA: TGTGCCAGCAGCTTGCCAGGGGGCTTGGATAATTCACCCCTCCACTTT
V: TRBV5-4
D: TRBD1
J: TRBJ1-6
size: once

CDR3: CASSGGADRAFF
DNA: TGTGCCAGCAGCGGAGGGGCTGATAGGGCTTTCTTT
V: TRBV7-9
D: .
J: TRBJ1-1
size: .

CDR3: CASSPRDRGLYEQYF
DNA: TGTGCCAGCTCACCACGGGACAGGGGGCTCTACGAGCAGTACTTC
V: TRBV18
D: TRBD1
J: TRBJ2-7
size: .

CDR3: CASSPGQTANYGYTF
DNA: TGCGCCAGCAGCCCAGGACAGACAGCTAACTATGGCTACACCTTC
V: TRBV5-1
D: .
J: TRBJ1-2
size: .

CDR3: CASSYDTNYGYTF
DNA: TGCGCCAGCAGCTACGACACTAACTATGGCTACACCTTC
V: TRBV5-1
D: .
J: TRBJ1-2
size: .

CDR3: CASSVHRETGANVLTF
DNA: TGTGCCAGCAGCGTCCACAGGGAAACTGGGGCCAACGTCCTGACTTTC
V: TRBV9
D: .
J: TRBJ2-6
size: .

CDR3: CASSPRGVGGELFF
DNA: TGTGCCAGCAGCCCCAGGGGTGTTGGCGGGGAGCTGTTTTTT
V: TRBV11-3
D: .
J: TRBJ2-2
size: .

CDR3: CASSESGAGYGYTF
DNA: TGTGCCAGCAGTGAATCAGGGGCAGGGTATGGCTACACCTTC
V: TRBV6-1
D: .
J: TRBJ1-2
size: once

CDR3: CASSEQGANTEAFF
DNA: TGCGCCAGCAGCGAACAGGGAGCGAACACTGAAGCTTTCTTT
V: TRBV5-1
D: .
J: TRBJ1-1
size: .

CDR3: CASSQMVRASWNTGELFF
DNA: TGTGCCAGCAGCCAAATGGTTAGGGCTAGCTGGAACACCGGGGAGCTGTTTTTT
V: TRBV3-1/TRBV3-2
D: .
J: TRBJ2-2
size: .

CDR3: CASSKVDFYKKQGFNSPLHF
DNA: TGTGCCAGCAGCAAAGTAGATTTTTACAAAAAACAGGGGTTTAATTCACCCCTCCACTTT
V: TRBV21-1
D: .
J: TRBJ1-6
size: .

CDR3: CASSLVSQGHLHF
DNA: TGTGCCAGCAGCTTAGTATCGCAGGGCCATCTCCACTTT
V: TRBV7-9
D: .
J: TRBJ1-6
size: .

CDR3: CASSLQGSGGETQYF
DNA: TGTGCCAGCAGCTTACAGGGGAGTGGGGGGGAGACCCAGTACTTC
V: TRBV5-4
D: .
J: TRBJ2-5
size: .

CDR3: CALRDLREQFF
DNA: TGTGCCCTCCGGGATTTGAGAGAGCAGTTCTTC
V: TRBV2
D: .
J: TRBJ2-1
size: .

CDR3: CASSPTRGWQETQYF
DNA: TGTGCCAGCAGCCCTACCAGGGGTTGGCAAGAGACCCAGTACTTC
V: TRBV27
D: .
J: TRBJ2-5
size: .

CDR3: CASSLFGSGSVDEQYF
DNA: TGTGCCAGCAGCTTGTTCGGTAGCGGGAGCGTCGACGAGCAGTACTTC
V: TRBV5-4
D: TRBD2
J: TRBJ2-7
size: .

CDR3: CASTTGEYGYTF
DNA: TGTGCCAGCACGACAGGGGAGTATGGCTACACCTTC
V: TRBV18
D: TRBD1
J: TRBJ1-2
size: .

CDR3: CASSPPGQLFTSYNEQFF
DNA: TGTGCCAGCTCACCACCGGGACAACTCTTTACCTCCTACAATGAGCAGTTCTTC
V: TRBV18
D: .
J: TRBJ2-1
size: .

CDR3: CASSLSGGGQPQHF
DNA: TGTGCCAGCAGTTTATCAGGGGGCGGTCAGCCCCAGCATTTT
V: TRBV27
D: TRBD1
J: TRBJ1-5
size: .

CDR3: CASSYGQGASPLHF
DNA: TGTGCCAGCAGTTACGGCCAGGGGGCTTCACCCCTCCACTTT
V: TRBV6-5
D: TRBD1
J: TRBJ1-6
size: .

CDR3: CASSSAGGEETQYF
DNA: TGTGCCAGCAGTTCGGCGGGGGGGGAAGAGACCCAGTACTTC
V: TRBV28
D: TRBD2
J: TRBJ2-5
size: .